This TCR beta chain was identified during a study of cytomegalovirus exposure and HLA in healthy donors. Of note for this clone: What it binds is not known.

Study-level points and caveats: Some V segments could not be told apart, so they were left out, TRBV6-2 and TRBV6-3 among them. A cluster of highly shared sequence variants was likely a sequencing artifact. Fewer than 200 TCR beta chains were listed as cytomegalovirus-associated.

Primers: 60 Vbeta forward and 13 Jbeta reverse. How the authors handled the data: Later reanalysis found around 80 million unique TCR beta chains, some 10 million of them shared. Data came from immunoSEQ multiplex PCR; TCRdb stores just in-frame clones and leaves some out. Clone size and V and J calls were adopted from that table, with D and trimming inferred from the DNA. The sample includes 130,000 or so clones, more than 60% of them seen just once. CDR1 is SNHLY and CDR2 is FYNNEI in the germline V gene. The CDR3 contains 13 residues. V dropped 8 bases and J dropped 2; count of bases not matched to a gene: 4.

The sequencing sample was made of PBMCs. The origin of this receptor is a man aged 35-49 years in good health and CMV-seronegative. The chain has TRBV2 and TRBJ2-7; 9 bases are a match to TRBD1. The CDR3 DNA follows: TGTGCCAGCCGGGACAGGGATCCCTACGAGCAGTACTTC. This encodes CASRDRDPYEQYF.